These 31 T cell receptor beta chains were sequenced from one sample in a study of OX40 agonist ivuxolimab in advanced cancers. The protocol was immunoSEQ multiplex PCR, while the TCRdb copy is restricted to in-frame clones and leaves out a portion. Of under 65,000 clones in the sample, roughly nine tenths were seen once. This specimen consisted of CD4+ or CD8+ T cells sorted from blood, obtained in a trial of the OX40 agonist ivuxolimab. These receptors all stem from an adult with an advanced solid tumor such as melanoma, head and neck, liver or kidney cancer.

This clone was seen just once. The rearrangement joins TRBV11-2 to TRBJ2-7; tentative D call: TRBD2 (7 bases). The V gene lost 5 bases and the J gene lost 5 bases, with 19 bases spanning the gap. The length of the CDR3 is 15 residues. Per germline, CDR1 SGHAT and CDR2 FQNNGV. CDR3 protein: CASSPLGGGPDEQYF. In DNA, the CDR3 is TGTGCCAGCAGCCCCTTGGGGGGGGGCCCCGACGAGCAGTACTTC. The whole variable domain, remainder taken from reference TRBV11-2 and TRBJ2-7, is EAGVAQSPRYKIIEKRQSVAFWCNPISGHATLYWYQQILGQGPKLLIQFQNNGVVDDSQLPKDRFSAERLKGVDSTLKIQPAKLEDSAVYLCASSPLGGGPDEQYFGPGTRLTVT.

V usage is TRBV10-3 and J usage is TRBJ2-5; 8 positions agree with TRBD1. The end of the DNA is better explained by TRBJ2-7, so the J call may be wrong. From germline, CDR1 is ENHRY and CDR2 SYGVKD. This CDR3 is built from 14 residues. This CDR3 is CAINYKGTGHEQYF. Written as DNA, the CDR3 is TGTGCCATCAATTATAAGGGGACAGGCCACGAGCAGTACTTC.

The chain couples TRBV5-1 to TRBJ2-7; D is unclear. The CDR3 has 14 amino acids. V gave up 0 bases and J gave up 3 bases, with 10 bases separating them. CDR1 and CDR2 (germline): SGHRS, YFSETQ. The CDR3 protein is CASSLAPRVYEQYF. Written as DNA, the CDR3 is TGCGCCAGCAGCTTGGCTCCGAGAGTCTACGAGCAGTACTTC.

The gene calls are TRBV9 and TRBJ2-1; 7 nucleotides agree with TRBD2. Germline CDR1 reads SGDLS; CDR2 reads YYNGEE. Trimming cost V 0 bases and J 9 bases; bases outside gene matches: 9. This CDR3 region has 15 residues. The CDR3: CASSVATGRLGEQFF. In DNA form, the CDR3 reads TGTGCCAGCAGCGTAGCTACCGGGAGGTTGGGTGAGCAGTTCTTC.

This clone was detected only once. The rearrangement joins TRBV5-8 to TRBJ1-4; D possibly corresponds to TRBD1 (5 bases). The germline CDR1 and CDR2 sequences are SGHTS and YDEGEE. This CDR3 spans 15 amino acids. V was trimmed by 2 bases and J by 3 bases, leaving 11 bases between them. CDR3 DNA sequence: TGTGCCAGCAGCTTTTTTCGGGGGTCTAATGAAAAACTGTTTTTT. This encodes CASSFFRGSNEKLFF. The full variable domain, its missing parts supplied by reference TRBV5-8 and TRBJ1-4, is EAGVTQSPTHLIKTRGQQATLRCSPISGHTSVYWYQQALGLGLQFLLWYDEGEERNRGNFPPRFSGRQFPNYSSELNVNALELEDSALYLCASSFFRGSNEKLFFGSGTQLSVL.

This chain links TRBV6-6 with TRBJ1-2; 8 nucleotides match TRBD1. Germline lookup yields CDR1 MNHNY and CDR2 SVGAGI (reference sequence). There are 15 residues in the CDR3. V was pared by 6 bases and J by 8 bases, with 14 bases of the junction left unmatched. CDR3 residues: CASSRASQGVKGYTF. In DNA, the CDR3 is TGTGCCAGCAGCCGAGCTTCACAGGGGGTAAAAGGCTACACCTTC.

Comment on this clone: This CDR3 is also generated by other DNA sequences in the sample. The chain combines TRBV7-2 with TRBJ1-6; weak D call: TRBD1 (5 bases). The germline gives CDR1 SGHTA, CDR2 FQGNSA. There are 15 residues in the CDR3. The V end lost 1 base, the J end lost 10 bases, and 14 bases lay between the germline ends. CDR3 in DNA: TGTGCCAGCAGCTTAGAAGCGGGGGTCGACTCACCCCTCCACTTT. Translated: CASSLEAGVDSPLHF.

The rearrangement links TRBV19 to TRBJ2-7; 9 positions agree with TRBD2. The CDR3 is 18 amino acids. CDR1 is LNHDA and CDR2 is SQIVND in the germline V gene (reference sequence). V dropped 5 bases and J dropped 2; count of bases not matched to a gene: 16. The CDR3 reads CASSPIGRVAGETYEQYF. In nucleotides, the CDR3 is TGTGCCAGTAGTCCTATCGGCAGGGTAGCGGGAGAGACCTACGAGCAGTACTTC.

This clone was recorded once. The CDR3 here is CASSFSADGYTF. The CDR3 DNA sequence: TGTGCCAGCAGCTTTTCGGCGGATGGCTACACCTTC. V and J are TRBV7-1 and TRBJ1-2; D gene uncertain. TRBV7-1 is assigned to the ORF class and has an uncertain function. V lost 4 bases, J lost 6 bases, and 9 bases lay in between. This CDR3 comprises 12 residues.

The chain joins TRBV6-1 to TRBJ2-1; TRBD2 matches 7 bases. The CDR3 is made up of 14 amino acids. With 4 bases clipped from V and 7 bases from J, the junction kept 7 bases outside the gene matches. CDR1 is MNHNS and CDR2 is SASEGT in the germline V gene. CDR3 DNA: TGTGCCAGCAGTGTGGGAGGGGATAGAAATGAGCAGTTCTTC. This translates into CASSVGGDRNEQFF.

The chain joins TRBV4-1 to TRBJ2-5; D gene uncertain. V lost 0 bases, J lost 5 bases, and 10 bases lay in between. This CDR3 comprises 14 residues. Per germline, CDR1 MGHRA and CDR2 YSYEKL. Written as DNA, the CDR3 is TGCGCCAGCAGCCAAGATCCCAGACTTGAGACCCAGTACTTC. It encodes CASSQDPRLETQYF.

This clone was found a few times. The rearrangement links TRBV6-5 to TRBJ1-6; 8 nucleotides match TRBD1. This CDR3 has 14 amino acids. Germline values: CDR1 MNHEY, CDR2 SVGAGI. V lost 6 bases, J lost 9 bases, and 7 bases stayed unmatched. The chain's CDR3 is CASSLDRGRSPLHF. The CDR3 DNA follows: TGTGCCAGCAGCCTAGACAGGGGACGTTCACCCCTCCACTTT.

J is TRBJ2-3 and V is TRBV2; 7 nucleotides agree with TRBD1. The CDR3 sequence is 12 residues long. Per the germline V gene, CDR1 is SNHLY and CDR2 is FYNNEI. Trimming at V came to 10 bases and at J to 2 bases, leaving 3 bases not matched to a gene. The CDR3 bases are TGTGCCAAACAGGGGCCCACAGATACGCAGTATTTT. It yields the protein CAKQGPTDTQYF.

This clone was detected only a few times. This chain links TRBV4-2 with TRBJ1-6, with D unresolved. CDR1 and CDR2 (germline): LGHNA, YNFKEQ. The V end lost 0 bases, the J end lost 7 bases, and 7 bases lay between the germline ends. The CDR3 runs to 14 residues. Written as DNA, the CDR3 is TGTGCCAGCAGCCAAGACAGTCGGAATTCACCCCTCCACTTT. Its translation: CASSQDSRNSPLHF.

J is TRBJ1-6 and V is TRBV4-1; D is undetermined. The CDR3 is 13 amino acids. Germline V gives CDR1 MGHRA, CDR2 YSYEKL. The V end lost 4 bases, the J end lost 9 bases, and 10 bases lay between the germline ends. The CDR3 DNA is TGCGCCAGCAGCCGATTCGGGAGTTCACCCCTCCACTTT. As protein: CASSRFGSSPLHF.

The CDR3 DNA reads TGTGCCAGCAGCCAGGAGGGGGGCGGAGGAGATACGCAGTATTTT. Translation gives CASSQEGGGGDTQYF. The chain carries TRBV2 and TRBJ2-3; D is possibly TRBD1 or TRBD2 (6 bases each). The V gene lost 6 bases and the J gene lost 5 bases, with 18 bases spanning the gap. The CDR3 sequence is 15 residues long. CDR1 and CDR2 (germline): SNHLY, FYNNEI.

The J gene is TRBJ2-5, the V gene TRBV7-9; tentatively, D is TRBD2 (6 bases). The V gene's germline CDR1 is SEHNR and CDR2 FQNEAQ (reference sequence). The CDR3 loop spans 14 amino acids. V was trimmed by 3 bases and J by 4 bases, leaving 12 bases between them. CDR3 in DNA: TGTGCCAGCAGCTTTCAGCCGGGAGCAGAGACCCAGTACTTC. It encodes CASSFQPGAETQYF.

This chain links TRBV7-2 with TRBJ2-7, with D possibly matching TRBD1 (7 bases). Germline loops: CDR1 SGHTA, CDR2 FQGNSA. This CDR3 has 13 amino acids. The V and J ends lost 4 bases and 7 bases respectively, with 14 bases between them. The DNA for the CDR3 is TGTGCCAGCAGCTATCAGACAGGGAGGGAGCAGTACTTC. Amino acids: CASSYQTGREQYF.

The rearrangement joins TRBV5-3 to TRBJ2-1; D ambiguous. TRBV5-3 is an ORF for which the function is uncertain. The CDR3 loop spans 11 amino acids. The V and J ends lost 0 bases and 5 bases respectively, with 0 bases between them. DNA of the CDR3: TGTGCCAGAAGCTTGGACAATGAGCAGTTCTTC. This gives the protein CARSLDNEQFF.

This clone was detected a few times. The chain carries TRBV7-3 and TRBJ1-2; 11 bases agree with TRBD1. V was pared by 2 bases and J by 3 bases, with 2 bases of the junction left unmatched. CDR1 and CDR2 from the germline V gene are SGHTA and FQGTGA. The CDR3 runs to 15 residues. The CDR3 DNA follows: TGTGCCAGCAGCTTAGGGGACAGGGGGGACTATGGCTACACCTTC. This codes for CASSLGDRGDYGYTF.

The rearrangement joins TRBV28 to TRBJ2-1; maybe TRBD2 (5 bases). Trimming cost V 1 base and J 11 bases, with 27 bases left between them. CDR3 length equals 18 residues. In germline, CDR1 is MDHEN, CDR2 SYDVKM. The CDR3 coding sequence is TGTGCCAGCAGTTTATCCGCGACCCTACGTCTCGGCCGGGGTAAGCAGTTCTTC. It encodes CASSLSATLRLGRGKQFF. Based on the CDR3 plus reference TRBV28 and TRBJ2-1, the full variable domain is DVKVTQSSRYLVKRTGEKVFLECVQDMDHENMFWYRQDPGLGLRLIYFSYDVKMKEKGDIPEGYSVSREKKERFSLILESASTNQTSMYLCASSLSATLRLGRGKQFFGPGTRLTVL.

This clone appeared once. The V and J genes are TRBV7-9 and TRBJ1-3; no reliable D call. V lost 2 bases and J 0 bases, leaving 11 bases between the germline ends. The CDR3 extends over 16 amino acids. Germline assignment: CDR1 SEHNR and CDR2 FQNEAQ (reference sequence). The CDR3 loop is CASSLRRVVSGNTIYF. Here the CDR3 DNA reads TGTGCCAGCAGCTTAAGGAGGGTCGTCTCTGGAAACACCATATATTTT.

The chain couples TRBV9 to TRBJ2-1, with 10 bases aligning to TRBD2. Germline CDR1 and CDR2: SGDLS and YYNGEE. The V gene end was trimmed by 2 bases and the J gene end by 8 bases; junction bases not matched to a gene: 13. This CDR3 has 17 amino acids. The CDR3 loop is CASSVGLAGAWVDEQFF. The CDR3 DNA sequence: TGTGCCAGCAGCGTGGGGCTAGCGGGAGCTTGGGTAGATGAGCAGTTCTTC. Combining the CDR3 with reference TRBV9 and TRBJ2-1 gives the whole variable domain DSGVTQTPKHLITATGQRVTLRCSPRSGDLSVYWYQQSLDQGLQFLIQYYNGEERAKGNILERFSAQQFPDLHSELNLSSLELGDSALYFCASSVGLAGAWVDEQFFGPGTRLTVL.

CDR3 residues: CASSKRGPWVYEQYF. As DNA, the CDR3 is TGTGCCAGCAGCAAGAGGGGCCCCTGGGTCTACGAGCAGTACTTC. The chain has TRBV7-2 and TRBJ2-7; D may match TRBD1 or TRBD2 (5 bases each). The V and J ends lost 5 bases and 3 bases respectively, with 17 bases between them. Germline-derived CDR1 and CDR2 are SGHTA and FQGNSA. The CDR3 has 15 amino acids.

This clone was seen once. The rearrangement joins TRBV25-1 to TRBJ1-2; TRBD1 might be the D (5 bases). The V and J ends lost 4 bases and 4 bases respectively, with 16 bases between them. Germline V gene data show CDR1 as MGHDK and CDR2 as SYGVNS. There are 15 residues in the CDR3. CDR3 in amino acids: CASSGPSGQPYGYTF. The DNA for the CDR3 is TGTGCCAGCAGTGGACCATCAGGGCAGCCCTATGGCTACACCTTC.

This CDR3 reads CASRQTGPTDYGYTF. CDR3 coding DNA: TGTGCCAGCAGACAAACCGGGCCTACGGACTATGGCTACACCTTC. The chain is built from TRBV6-5 and TRBJ1-2; no clear D. CDR1 is MNHEY and CDR2 is SVGAGI in the germline V gene. Trimming removed 6 bases from V and 3 bases from J, with 17 bases in between. CDR3 length: 15 amino acids.

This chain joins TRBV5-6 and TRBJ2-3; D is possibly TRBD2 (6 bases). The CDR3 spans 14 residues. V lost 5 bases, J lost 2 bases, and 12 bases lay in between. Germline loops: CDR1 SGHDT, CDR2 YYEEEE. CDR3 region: CASRPGLITDTQYF. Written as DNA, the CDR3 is TGTGCCAGCAGGCCGGGACTGATCACAGATACGCAGTATTTT.

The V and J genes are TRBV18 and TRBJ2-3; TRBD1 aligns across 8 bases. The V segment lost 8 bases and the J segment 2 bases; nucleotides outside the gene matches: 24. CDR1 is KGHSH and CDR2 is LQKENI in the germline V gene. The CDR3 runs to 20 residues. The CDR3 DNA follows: TGTGCCAGCCTAACCCTTGACAGGGGTGGACCAAAAGGACTCACAGATACGCAGTATTTT. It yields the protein CASLTLDRGGPKGLTDTQYF.

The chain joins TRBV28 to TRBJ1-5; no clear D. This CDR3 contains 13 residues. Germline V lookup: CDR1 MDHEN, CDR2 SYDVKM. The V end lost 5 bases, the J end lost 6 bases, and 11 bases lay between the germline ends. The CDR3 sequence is CASSPDLTQPQHF. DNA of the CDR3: TGTGCCAGCAGTCCCGATCTGACTCAGCCCCAGCATTTT.

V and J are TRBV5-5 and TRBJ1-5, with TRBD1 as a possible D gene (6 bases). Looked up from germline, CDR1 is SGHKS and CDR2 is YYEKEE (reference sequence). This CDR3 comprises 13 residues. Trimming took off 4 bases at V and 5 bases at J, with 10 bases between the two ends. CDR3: CASSPQGDQPQHF. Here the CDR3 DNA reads TGTGCCAGCAGCCCACAGGGAGATCAGCCCCAGCATTTT.

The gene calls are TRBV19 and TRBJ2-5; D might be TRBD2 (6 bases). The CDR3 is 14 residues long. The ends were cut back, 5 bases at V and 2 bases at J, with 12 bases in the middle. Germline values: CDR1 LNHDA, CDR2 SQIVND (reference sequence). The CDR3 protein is CASSAWTTQETQYF. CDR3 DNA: TGTGCCAGTAGTGCCTGGACTACACAAGAGACCCAGTACTTC.